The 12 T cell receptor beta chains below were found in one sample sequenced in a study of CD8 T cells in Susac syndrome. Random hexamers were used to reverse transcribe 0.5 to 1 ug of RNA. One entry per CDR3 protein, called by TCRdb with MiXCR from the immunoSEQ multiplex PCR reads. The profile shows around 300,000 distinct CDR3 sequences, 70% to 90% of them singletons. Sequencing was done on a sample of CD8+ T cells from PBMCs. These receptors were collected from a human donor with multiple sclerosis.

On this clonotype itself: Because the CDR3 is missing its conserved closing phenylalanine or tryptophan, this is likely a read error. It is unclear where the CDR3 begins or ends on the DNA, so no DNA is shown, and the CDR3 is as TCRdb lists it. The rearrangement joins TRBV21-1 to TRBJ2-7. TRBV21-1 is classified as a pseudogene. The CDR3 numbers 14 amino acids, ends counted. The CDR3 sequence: CASTSDWIPYEQYL.

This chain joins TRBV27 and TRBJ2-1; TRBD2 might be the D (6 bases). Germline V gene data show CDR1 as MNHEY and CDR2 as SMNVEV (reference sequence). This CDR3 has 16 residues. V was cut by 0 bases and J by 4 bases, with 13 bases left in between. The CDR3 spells CASSLSTSGRYNEQFF. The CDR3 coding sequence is TGTGCCAGCAGTTTATCGACCAGCGGGCGGTACAATGAGCAGTTCTTC.

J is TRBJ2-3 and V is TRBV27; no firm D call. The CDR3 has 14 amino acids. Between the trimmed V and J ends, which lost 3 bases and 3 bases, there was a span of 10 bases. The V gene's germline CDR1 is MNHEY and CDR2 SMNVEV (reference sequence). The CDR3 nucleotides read TGTGCCAGCAGTTTCGGTAGAGGAACAGATACGCAGTATTTT. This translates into CASSFGRGTDTQYF.

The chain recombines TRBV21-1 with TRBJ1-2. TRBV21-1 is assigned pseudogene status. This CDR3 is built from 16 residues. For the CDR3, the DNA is TGTGCCAGCAGCAAAGACGGGCCCGCCTGCGAGAATGGCTACACCTTC. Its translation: CASSKDGPACENGYTF.

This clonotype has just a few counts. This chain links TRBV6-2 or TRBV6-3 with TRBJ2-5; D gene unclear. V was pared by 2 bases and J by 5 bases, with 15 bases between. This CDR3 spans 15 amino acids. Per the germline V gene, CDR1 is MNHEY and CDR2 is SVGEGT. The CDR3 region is CASSYGSRPLETQYF. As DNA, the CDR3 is TGTGCCAGCAGTTACGGCTCTAGGCCCCTGGAGACCCAGTACTTC.

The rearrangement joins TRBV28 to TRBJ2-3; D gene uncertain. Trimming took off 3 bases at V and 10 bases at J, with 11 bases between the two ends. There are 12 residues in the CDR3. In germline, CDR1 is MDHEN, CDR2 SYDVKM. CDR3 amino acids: CASSLVRGSQYF. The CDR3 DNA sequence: TGTGCCAGCAGTTTGGTCAGAGGTTCGCAGTATTTT.

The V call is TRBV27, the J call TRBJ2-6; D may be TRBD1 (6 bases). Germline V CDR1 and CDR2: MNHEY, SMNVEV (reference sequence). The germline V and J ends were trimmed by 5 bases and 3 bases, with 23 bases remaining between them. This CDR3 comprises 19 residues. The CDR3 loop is CASSLLHTGSGFGANVLTF. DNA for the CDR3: TGTGCCAGCAGTCTACTACATACAGGGAGCGGCTTTGGGGCCAACGTCCTGACTTTC.

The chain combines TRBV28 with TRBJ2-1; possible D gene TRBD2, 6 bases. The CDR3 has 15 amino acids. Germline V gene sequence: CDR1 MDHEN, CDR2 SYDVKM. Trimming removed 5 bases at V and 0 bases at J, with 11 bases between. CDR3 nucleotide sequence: TGTGCCAGCAGTATAGCGGTGAGCTCCTACAATGAGCAGTTCTTC. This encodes CASSIAVSSYNEQFF. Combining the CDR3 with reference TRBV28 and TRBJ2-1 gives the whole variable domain DVKVTQSSRYLVKRTGEKVFLECVQDMDHENMFWYRQDPGLGLRLIYFSYDVKMKEKGDIPEGYSVSREKKERFSLILESASTNQTSMYLCASSIAVSSYNEQFFGPGTRLTVL.

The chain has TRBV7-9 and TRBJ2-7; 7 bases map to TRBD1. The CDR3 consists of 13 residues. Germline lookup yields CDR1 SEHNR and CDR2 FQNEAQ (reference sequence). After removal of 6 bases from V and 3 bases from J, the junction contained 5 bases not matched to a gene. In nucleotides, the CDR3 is TGTGCCAGCAGTGCGACAGGGATCTACGAGCAGTACTTC. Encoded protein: CASSATGIYEQYF.

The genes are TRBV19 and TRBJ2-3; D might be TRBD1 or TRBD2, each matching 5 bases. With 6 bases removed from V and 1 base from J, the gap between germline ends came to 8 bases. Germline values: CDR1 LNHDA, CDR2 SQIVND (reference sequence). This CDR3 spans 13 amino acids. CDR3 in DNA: TGTGCCAGTAGGTGGGGACGCACAGATACGCAGTATTTT. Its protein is CASRWGRTDTQYF.

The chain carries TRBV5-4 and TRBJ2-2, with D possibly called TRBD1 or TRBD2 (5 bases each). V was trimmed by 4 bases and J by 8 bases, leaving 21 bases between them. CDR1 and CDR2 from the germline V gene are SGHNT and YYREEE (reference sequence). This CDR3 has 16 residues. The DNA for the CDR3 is TGTGCCAGCAGCAAAACAACCGGGACCCCGTCGGGGGAGCTGTTTTTT. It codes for CASSKTTGTPSGELFF.

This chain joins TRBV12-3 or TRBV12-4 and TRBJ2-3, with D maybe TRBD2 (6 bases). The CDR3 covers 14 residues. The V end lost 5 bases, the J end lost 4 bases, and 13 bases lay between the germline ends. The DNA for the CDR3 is TGTGCCAGCAGTCCTCCGGGGGACCCAGATACGCAGTATTTT. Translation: CASSPPGDPDTQYF.